The rows below give T cell receptor beta chains drawn from one sample of a study of CD8 T cells in ankylosing spondylitis. MiXCR was run by TCRdb on the 5' RACE reads, yielding one entry per CDR3 protein. The table records approximately 500,000 distinct CDR3 sequences, about an eighth of them present only once. Sequencing was done on a sample of blood, either unsorted or a sorted T cell fraction (not recorded which). These receptors were obtained from a male donor with ankylosing spondylitis. CDR3s include the opening cysteine and the closing phenylalanine or tryptophan. The order of the fields is clone size, J gene, D gene, V gene, CDR3 protein, CDR3 DNA. The D gene is left open where the match is weak. Size is omitted from some rows. Given values are once, few, many or a class for expanded clones.

>-|TRBJ1-4|-|TRBV29-1
CSVEDNDGGEKLFF
TGCAGCGTTGAAGATAATGACGGGGGTGAAAAACTGTTTTTT
>-|TRBJ1-2|-|TRBV11-2
CASSLTRTAALYGYTF
TGTGCCAGCAGCTTGACTAGGACAGCGGCTCTCTATGGCTACACCTTC
>-|TRBJ1-4|-|TRBV20-1
CSAREGFATNEKLFF
TGCAGTGCTAGAGAAGGGTTCGCAACTAATGAAAAACTGTTTTTT
>few|TRBJ1-2|TRBD1|TRBV6-1
CASRDDREGYGYTF
TGTGCCAGCAGAGACGACAGGGAGGGCTATGGCTACACCTTC
>few|TRBJ1-4|-|TRBV5-1
CASSLDRRNEKLFF
TGCGCCAGCAGTTTGGACAGAAGGAATGAAAAACTGTTTTTT
>many|TRBJ1-5|-|TRBV6-1
CASSARIYSNQPQHF
TGTGCCAGCAGTGCTCGGATCTATAGCAATCAGCCCCAGCATTTT
>many|TRBJ1-5|-|TRBV5-4
CASSLDAQPQHF
TGTGCCAGCAGCTTGGACGCTCAGCCCCAGCATTTT
>-|TRBJ2-1|TRBD1|TRBV6-2/TRBV6-3
CASSWGTDNEQFF
TGTGCCAGCAGTTGGGGGACAGACAATGAGCAGTTCTTC
>-|TRBJ1-2|TRBD1|TRBV5-4
CASSLRDRDSGLQTRNYGYTF
TGTGCCAGCAGCTTGAGAGACAGGGACTCGGGTCTCCAAACCCGTAACTATGGCTACACCTTC
>-|TRBJ2-1|TRBD2|TRBV5-6
CASERGPGGELEQFF
TGTGCCAGCGAACGCGGACCGGGAGGGGAGTTAGAGCAGTTCTTC
>-|TRBJ2-1|-|TRBV24-1
CATSDLPGSSYNEQFF
TGTGCCACCAGTGATTTGCCGGGGAGCTCCTACAATGAGCAGTTCTTC
>many|TRBJ2-2|TRBD1|TRBV12-3/TRBV12-4
CASRSGTGGNTGELFF
TGTGCCAGCAGATCCGGGACAGGGGGTAACACCGGGGAGCTGTTTTTT
>-|TRBJ2-5|-|TRBV20-1
CSALAWTSETQYF
TGCAGTGCTTTAGCGTGGACCTCAGAGACCCAGTACTTC
>-|TRBJ2-4|-|TRBV5-1
CASSPAGDSGIQYF
TGCGCCAGCAGCCCCGCAGGGGATAGTGGCATTCAGTACTTC
>-|TRBJ2-3|TRBD2|TRBV20-1
CSAAKREGTDTQYF
TGCAGTGCGGCTAAGCGGGAGGGCACAGATACGCAGTATTTT
>few|TRBJ2-1|-|TRBV5-1
CASSLTGAASYNEQFF
TGCGCCAGCAGCTTAACGGGGGCCGCATCCTACAATGAGCAGTTCTTC
>many|TRBJ2-3|TRBD2|TRBV15
CATSGLAGGTQYF
TGTGCCACCAGCGGCCTAGCGGGAGGCACGCAGTATTTT
>-|TRBJ2-2|-|TRBV9
CASSVVTGASGTGELFF
TGTGCCAGCAGCGTAGTGACAGGGGCTAGCGGGACCGGGGAGCTGTTTTTT
>few|TRBJ2-1|-|TRBV5-1
CASSTWDQTNEQFF
TGCGCCAGCAGCACCTGGGACCAGACCAATGAGCAGTTCTTC
>-|TRBJ1-3|TRBD1|TRBV5-5
CASSIGQGQGNTIYF
TGTGCCAGCAGCATAGGACAGGGACAAGGAAACACCATATATTTT
>-|TRBJ2-1|-|TRBV19
CASSIERASEQFF
TGTGCCAGTAGTATAGAGCGAGCGAGCGAGCAGTTCTTC
>-|TRBJ1-4|TRBD1|TRBV7-8
CASSLVGDRENGGEKLFF
TGTGCCAGCAGCTTAGTTGGGGACAGGGAAAACGGAGGTGAAAAACTGTTTTTT
>-|TRBJ2-7|-|TRBV7-2
CASSPLGEQYF
TGTGCCAGCAGCCCTCTCGGAGAGCAGTACTTC
>few|TRBJ2-5|TRBD1|TRBV5-5
CASSRNRDRGIETQYF
TGTGCCAGCAGCCGAAACCGGGACAGGGGAATTGAGACCCAGTACTTC
>-|TRBJ2-4|-|TRBV5-6
CASSLWQGNIQYF
TGTGCCAGCAGCTTGTGGCAGGGAAACATTCAGTACTTC
>few|TRBJ2-1|TRBD2|TRBV20-1
CSATTPTQGLASRDEQFF
TGCAGTGCTACCACACCCACCCAGGGACTAGCGAGCAGGGATGAGCAGTTCTTC
>-|TRBJ2-3|-|TRBV20-1
CSARGLLGTDTQYF
TGCAGTGCTAGAGGACTCTTAGGCACAGATACGCAGTATTTT
>-|TRBJ1-3|-|TRBV7-9
CASSPSYDRSGNTIYF
TGTGCCAGCAGCCCTAGCTACGACCGCTCTGGAAACACCATATATTTT
>few|TRBJ2-7|TRBD1|TRBV20-1
CSAESGTGYSFEQYF
TGCAGTGCTGAATCCGGGACAGGGTATAGTTTCGAGCAGTACTTC
>few|TRBJ2-3|TRBD2|TRBV12-3/TRBV12-4
CASSKGLAGEGTQYF
TGTGCCAGCAGCAAGGGGCTAGCGGGAGAGGGTACGCAGTATTTT
>few|TRBJ2-3|-|TRBV3-1
CASSKTENQNTQYF
TGTGCCAGCAGCAAGACAGAGAATCAGAATACGCAGTATTTT
>many|TRBJ1-2|TRBD1|TRBV7-2
CASSLDRGANYGYTF
TGTGCCAGCAGCTTAGACAGGGGAGCTAACTATGGCTACACCTTC
>many|TRBJ1-1|-|TRBV29-1
CSVESDLEDTEAFF
TGCAGCGTCGAATCCGACCTGGAGGACACTGAAGCTTTCTTT
>few|TRBJ1-2|TRBD1|TRBV11-2
CASSSLGQGGYGYTF
TGTGCCAGCAGCTCCCTAGGACAGGGAGGGTATGGCTACACCTTC
>many|TRBJ2-2|-|TRBV29-1
CSTAVGSTGELFF
TGCAGCACTGCCGTAGGTTCCACCGGGGAGCTGTTTTTT
>few|TRBJ1-4|-|TRBV5-5
CASSLVSGNEKLFF
TGTGCCAGCAGCTTGGTTAGCGGGAATGAAAAACTGTTTTTT
>many|TRBJ2-1|-|TRBV15
CATSRDPEGGRNEQFF
TGTGCCACCAGCAGAGACCCGGAGGGGGGCCGTAATGAGCAGTTCTTC
>many|TRBJ2-7|-|TRBV3-1
CASSQDLGSFNEQYF
TGTGCCAGCAGCCAAGATCTAGGCAGTTTCAACGAGCAGTACTTC
>few|TRBJ1-1|-|TRBV5-1
CASSLPGALEAFF
TGCGCCAGCAGCTTGCCAGGGGCCCTTGAAGCTTTCTTT
>few|TRBJ2-3|TRBD2|TRBV3-1
CASSLASGLADTQYF
TGTGCCAGCAGCCTGGCTAGCGGGTTGGCAGATACGCAGTATTTT
>-|TRBJ2-5|-|TRBV7-8
CASLGKAETQYF
TGTGCCAGCTTGGGAAAGGCTGAGACCCAGTACTTC
>-|TRBJ1-1|-|TRBV18
CASSPKVQNTEAFF
TGTGCCAGCTCACCAAAGGTCCAGAACACTGAAGCTTTCTTT
>few|TRBJ1-4|-|TRBV3-1
CASSQTTGDNEKLFF
TGTGCCAGCAGCCAAACAACGGGCGATAATGAAAAACTGTTTTTT
>few|TRBJ2-3|-|TRBV27
CASSLGLTASGTDTQYF
TGTGCCAGCAGTTTAGGGCTCACAGCCAGTGGCACAGATACGCAGTATTTT
>-|TRBJ2-2|TRBD2|TRBV6-1
CASSELAGDTGELFF
TGTGCCAGCAGTGAACTAGCGGGAGACACCGGGGAGCTGTTTTTT
>few|TRBJ1-1|-|TRBV12-3/TRBV12-4
CASSYQGRNTEAFF
TGTGCCAGCAGTTACCAAGGGAGGAACACTGAAGCTTTCTTT
>-|TRBJ1-1|TRBD1|TRBV30
CAWSRTGTNTEAFF
TGTGCCTGGAGTCGGACAGGAACCAACACTGAAGCTTTCTTT
>few|TRBJ2-4|TRBD1|TRBV20-1
CSAGDRGKNIQYF
TGCAGTGCTGGGGACAGGGGAAAAAACATTCAGTACTTC
>many|TRBJ2-1|-|TRBV29-1
CSVEQGGGYNEQFF
TGCAGCGTAGAACAGGGAGGGGGATACAATGAGCAGTTCTTC
>-|TRBJ1-1|TRBD1|TRBV20-1
CSARGPGAQGVTEAFF
TGCAGTGCTAGGGGGCCAGGGGCCCAGGGGGTGACTGAAGCTTTCTTT
>few|TRBJ1-1|-|TRBV29-1
CSVESFRENTEAFF
TGCAGCGTTGAATCTTTCCGGGAGAACACTGAAGCTTTCTTT
>many|TRBJ2-3|-|TRBV5-1
CASSLDSVDTQYF
TGCGCCAGCAGCTTGGATAGCGTAGATACGCAGTATTTT
>many|TRBJ2-1|TRBD1|TRBV5-1
CASSLVPGGGNEQFF
TGCGCCAGCAGCTTGGTTCCAGGGGGTGGCAATGAGCAGTTCTTC
>many|TRBJ2-1|-|TRBV29-1
CSADSSSYNEQFF
TGCAGCGCTGACAGTAGCTCCTACAATGAGCAGTTCTTC
>-|TRBJ2-7|-|TRBV25-1
CASSSPGTVHEQYF
TGTGCCAGCAGTTCCCCGGGCACCGTCCACGAGCAGTACTTC
>-|TRBJ2-1|-|TRBV7-9
CASSPVLGEQFF
TGTGCCAGCAGCCCAGTCTTGGGTGAGCAGTTCTTC
>few|TRBJ1-6|-|TRBV7-2
CASSSWGRSPNHPLHF
TGTGCCAGCAGTTCATGGGGCAGAAGCCCTAACCACCCCCTCCACTTT
>few|TRBJ1-1|TRBD1|TRBV5-1
CASSIGTGSMNTEAFF
TGCGCCAGCAGCATTGGGACAGGTTCCATGAACACTGAAGCTTTCTTT
>-|TRBJ2-1|-|TRBV7-8
CASRQSRNEQFF
TGTGCCAGCAGACAGAGTCGGAATGAGCAGTTCTTC
>-|TRBJ2-2|-|TRBV12-3/TRBV12-4
CASTLQVNTGELFF
TGTGCCAGCACTCTACAGGTGAACACCGGGGAGCTGTTTTTT